One and the same sample provided the 9 T cell receptor beta chains below, sequenced in a study of shared clonotypes between healthy human individuals. CD8 cells regarded as naive lacked CD45RO, were positively chosen for CCR7, and omitted terminally differentiated effector memory CD45RA+ cells. Sequencing was performed with immunoSEQ multiplex PCR; in TCRdb, only in-frame clones are kept and a portion is missing. The sample records about 2 million clones, just under 95% being singletons. Sequencing input: naive CD8+ T cells sorted from blood. Receptors originate from a man younger than 30 in good health.

For this clone: The junction shows a germline mismatch at one end, possibly a read error. The CDR3 DNA reads TGTGCCAGCAGTTACGGTAGCAGAGATACGCAGTATTTT. Translated, it gives CASSYGSRDTQYF. This chain uses TRBV6-5 with TRBJ2-3; D ambiguous. This CDR3 region has 13 residues. Germline V gene lookup returns CDR1 MNHEY and CDR2 SVGAGI.

The CDR3 nucleotides are TGTGCCAGCAGCTTAGGGGGAGGGACACTAGCGGGTTTCTACGAGCAGTACTTC. Amino acid sequence: CASSLGGGTLAGFYEQYF. This sequence joins TRBV11-1 and TRBJ2-7; 9 bases are shared with TRBD2. V lost 1 base, J lost 3 bases, and 13 bases stayed unmatched. In germline, CDR1 is SGHAT, CDR2 FQDESV (reference sequence). The CDR3 is 18 amino acids.

This chain uses TRBV9 with TRBJ2-3; no firm D call. Germline V gene sequence: CDR1 SGDLS, CDR2 YYNGEE. The CDR3 consists of 12 residues. V lost 5 bases to trimming and J lost 6 bases, with 10 bases between them. The CDR3 DNA reads as TGTGCCAGCAGTCCTGACTGGGATACGCAGTATTTT. It translates to CASSPDWDTQYF.

This clone was recorded once. In the same sample, other DNA sequences code for this CDR3. The V gene is TRBV5-1, the J gene TRBJ2-7; D not certain. Germline V gene data show CDR1 as SGHRS and CDR2 as YFSETQ. Trimming removed 0 bases at V and 2 bases at J, with 6 bases between. This CDR3 is 13 amino acids long. DNA for the CDR3: TGCGCCAGCAGCTTGGCCGCAGCCTACGAGCAGTACTTC. This gives the protein CASSLAAAYEQYF.

Worth noting for this clone: Other DNA sequences of this sample code for an identical CDR3. The chain links TRBV11-2 to TRBJ2-7, with D tentatively TRBD1 (6 bases). Germline lookup yields CDR1 SGHAT and CDR2 FQNNGV. This CDR3 has 14 residues. With 1 base removed from V and 2 bases from J, the gap between germline ends came to 9 bases. The CDR3 sequence is CASSLVGGPYEQYF. CDR3 nucleotide sequence: TGTGCCAGCAGCTTAGTTGGGGGCCCCTACGAGCAGTACTTC.

This chain links TRBV27 with TRBJ2-7, with 10 nucleotides matching TRBD2. The junction had 14 bases not matched to a gene; V was cut back by 5 bases and J by 7 bases. Germline CDR1 is MNHEY and CDR2 is SMNVEV (reference sequence). The CDR3 extends over 16 amino acids. CDR3 sequence: CASSPQAGGAMWEQYF. In DNA form, the CDR3 reads TGTGCCAGCAGTCCCCAAGCGGGAGGGGCTATGTGGGAGCAGTACTTC.

This sequence joins TRBV29-1 and TRBJ2-7; 7 nucleotides agree with TRBD2. Germline lookup yields CDR1 SQVTM and CDR2 ANQGSEA. V lost 2 bases and J lost 4; bases outside the gene matches: 23. This CDR3 has 19 amino acids. CDR3 coding DNA: TGCAGCGTTGAAATCCCCTATAAGGCGGGAGACGAGTTTGGATACGAGCAGTACTTC. This translates into CSVEIPYKAGDEFGYEQYF.

The V gene is TRBV27, the J gene TRBJ1-1; a weak D match, TRBD1 (5 bases). The CDR3 totals 15 residues. Germline CDR1 MNHEY, CDR2 SMNVEV (reference sequence). V dropped 6 bases and J dropped 1 base, with 15 bases sitting between them. The CDR3 spells CASRSPDRTNTEAFF. The CDR3 bases are TGTGCCAGCAGATCACCCGACAGAACGAACACTGAAGCTTTCTTT.

The chain recombines TRBV4-3 with TRBJ2-7; 14 bases are a match to TRBD2. V was clipped by 3 bases and J by 1 base; unmatched bases: 5. CDR1 LGHNA and CDR2 YSLEER come from the germline V gene. The CDR3 extends over 17 amino acids. The CDR3 DNA reads as TGCGCCAGCAGCCAGGGACTAGCGGGAGTTGGGTCCTACGAGCAGTACTTC. It yields the protein CASSQGLAGVGSYEQYF.